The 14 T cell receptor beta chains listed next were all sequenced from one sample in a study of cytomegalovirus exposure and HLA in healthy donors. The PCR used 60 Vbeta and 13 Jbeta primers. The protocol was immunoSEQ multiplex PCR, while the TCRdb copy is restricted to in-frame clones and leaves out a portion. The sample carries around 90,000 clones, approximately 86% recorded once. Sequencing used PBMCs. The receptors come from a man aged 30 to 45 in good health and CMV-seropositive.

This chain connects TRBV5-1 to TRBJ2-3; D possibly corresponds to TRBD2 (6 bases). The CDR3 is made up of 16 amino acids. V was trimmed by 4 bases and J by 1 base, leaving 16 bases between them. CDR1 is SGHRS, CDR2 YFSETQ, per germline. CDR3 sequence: CASSPVRGKRTDTQYF. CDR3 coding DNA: TGCGCCAGCAGCCCCGTACGCGGGAAACGCACAGATACGCAGTATTTT.

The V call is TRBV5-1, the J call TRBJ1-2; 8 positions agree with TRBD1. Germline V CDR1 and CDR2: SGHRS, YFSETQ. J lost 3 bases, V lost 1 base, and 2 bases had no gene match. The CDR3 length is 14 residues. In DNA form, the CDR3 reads TGCGCCAGCAGCTTGTCACAGGGGGACTATGGCTACACCTTC. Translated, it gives CASSLSQGDYGYTF.

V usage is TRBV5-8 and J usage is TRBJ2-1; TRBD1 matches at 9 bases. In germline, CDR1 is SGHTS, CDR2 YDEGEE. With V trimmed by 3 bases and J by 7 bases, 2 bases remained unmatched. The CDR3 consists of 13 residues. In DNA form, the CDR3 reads TGTGCCAGCAGCTGGGGACAGGGTAATGAGCAGTTCTTC. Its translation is CASSWGQGNEQFF.

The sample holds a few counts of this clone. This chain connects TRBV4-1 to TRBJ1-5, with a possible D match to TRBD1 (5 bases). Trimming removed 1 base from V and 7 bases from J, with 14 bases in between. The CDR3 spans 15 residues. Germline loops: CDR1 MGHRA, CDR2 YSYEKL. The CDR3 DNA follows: TGCGCCAGCAGCCAAGGTCAGGGTTCAACGCAGCCCCAGCATTTT. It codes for CASSQGQGSTQPQHF.

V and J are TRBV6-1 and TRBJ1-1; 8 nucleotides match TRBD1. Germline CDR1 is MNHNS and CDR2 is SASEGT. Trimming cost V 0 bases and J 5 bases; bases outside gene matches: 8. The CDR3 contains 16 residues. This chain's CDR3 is CASSEAHRGVRTEAFF. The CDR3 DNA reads TGTGCCAGCAGTGAAGCCCACAGGGGGGTACGAACTGAAGCTTTCTTT.

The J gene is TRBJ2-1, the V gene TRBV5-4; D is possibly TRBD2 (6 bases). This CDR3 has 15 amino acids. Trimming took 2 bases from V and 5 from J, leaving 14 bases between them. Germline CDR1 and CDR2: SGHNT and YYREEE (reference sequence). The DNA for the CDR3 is TGTGCCAGCAGCTTCGGCGGACTAAGCCACAATGAGCAGTTCTTC. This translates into CASSFGGLSHNEQFF. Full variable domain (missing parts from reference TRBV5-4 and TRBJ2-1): ETGVTQSPTHLIKTRGQQVTLRCSSQSGHNTVSWYQQALGQGPQFIFQYYREEENGRGNFPPRFSGLQFPNYSSELNVNALELDDSALYLCASSFGGLSHNEQFFGPGTRLTVL.

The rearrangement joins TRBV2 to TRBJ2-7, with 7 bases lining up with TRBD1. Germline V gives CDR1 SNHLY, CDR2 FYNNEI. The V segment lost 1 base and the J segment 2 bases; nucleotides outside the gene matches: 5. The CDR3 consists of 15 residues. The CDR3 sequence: CASSEETGTAYEQYF. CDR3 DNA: TGTGCCAGCAGTGAAGAGACCGGGACAGCCTACGAGCAGTACTTC.

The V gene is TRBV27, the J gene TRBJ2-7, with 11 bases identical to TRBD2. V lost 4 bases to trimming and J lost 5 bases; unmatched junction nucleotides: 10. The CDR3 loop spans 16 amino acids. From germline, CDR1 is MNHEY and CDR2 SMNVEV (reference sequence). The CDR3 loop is CASSSGLAGGPDEQYF. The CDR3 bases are TGTGCCAGCAGTTCTGGGCTAGCGGGAGGCCCCGACGAGCAGTACTTC.

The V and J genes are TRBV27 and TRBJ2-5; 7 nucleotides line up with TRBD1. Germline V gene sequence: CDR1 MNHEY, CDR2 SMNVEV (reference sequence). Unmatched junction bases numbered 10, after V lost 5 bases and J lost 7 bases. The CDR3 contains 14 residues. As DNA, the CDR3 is TGTGCCAGCAGTCGGGACAGTTTTAGAGTGACCCAGTACTTC. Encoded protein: CASSRDSFRVTQYF.

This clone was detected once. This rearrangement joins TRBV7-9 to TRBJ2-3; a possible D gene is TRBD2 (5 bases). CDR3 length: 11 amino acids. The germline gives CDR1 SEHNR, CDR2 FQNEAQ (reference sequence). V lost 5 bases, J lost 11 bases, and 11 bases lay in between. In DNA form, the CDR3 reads TGTGCCAGCAGCAAAGCCGGGGAGCAGTATTTT. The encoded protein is CASSKAGEQYF.

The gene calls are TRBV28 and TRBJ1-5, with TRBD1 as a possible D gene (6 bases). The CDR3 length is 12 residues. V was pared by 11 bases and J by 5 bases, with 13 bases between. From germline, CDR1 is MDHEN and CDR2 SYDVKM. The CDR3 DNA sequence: TGTGCCGCCGGGGGGGCCGATCAGCCCCAGCATTTT. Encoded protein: CAAGGADQPQHF.

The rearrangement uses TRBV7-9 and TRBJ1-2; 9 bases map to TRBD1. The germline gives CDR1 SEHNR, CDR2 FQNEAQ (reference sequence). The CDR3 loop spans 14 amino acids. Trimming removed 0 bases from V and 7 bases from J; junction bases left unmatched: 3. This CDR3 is CASSLAGQGGGYTF. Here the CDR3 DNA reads TGTGCCAGCAGCTTAGCGGGACAGGGAGGTGGCTACACCTTC.

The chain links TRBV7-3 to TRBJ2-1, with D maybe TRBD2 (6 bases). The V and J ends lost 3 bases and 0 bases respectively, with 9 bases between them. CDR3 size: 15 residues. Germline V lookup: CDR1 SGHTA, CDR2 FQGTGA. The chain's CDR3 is CASSFSGSSYNEQFF. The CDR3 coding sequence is TGTGCCAGCAGCTTTAGCGGAAGCTCCTACAATGAGCAGTTCTTC.

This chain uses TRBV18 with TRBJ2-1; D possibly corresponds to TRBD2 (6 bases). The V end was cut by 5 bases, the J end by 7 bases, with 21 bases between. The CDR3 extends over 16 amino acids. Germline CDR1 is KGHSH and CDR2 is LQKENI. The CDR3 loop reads CASSEIGRTEVNEQFF. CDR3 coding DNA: TGTGCCAGCTCAGAAATTGGGAGGACGGAGGTGAATGAGCAGTTCTTC. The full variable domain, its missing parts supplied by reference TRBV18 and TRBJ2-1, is NAGVMQNPRHLVRRRGQEARLRCSPMKGHSHVYWYRQLPEEGLKFMVYLQKENIIDESGMPKERFSAEFPKEGPSILRIQQVVRGDSAAYFCASSEIGRTEVNEQFFGPGTRLTVL.